A selection of T cell receptor beta chains follows, all from one sample in a study of blood T cells in healthy people across ages. A single record per CDR3 protein comes from TCRdb applying MiXCR to the 5' RACE reads. The sample shows roughly 730,000 distinct CDR3 sequences, about 61% of them seen only once. The source material was blood. Source of these receptors: a man aged 40-50 years in good health. CDR3s include the opening cysteine and the closing phenylalanine or tryptophan. Fields, in order: clone size, D gene, J gene, V gene, CDR3 protein, CDR3 DNA. D genes are given only for firm matches. The size entry is marked missing in some rows and otherwise reads once, few, many or a size class.

size: few
D: .
J: TRBJ1-2
V: TRBV12-3/TRBV12-4
CDR3: CASTPGGSYGYTF
DNA: TGTGCCAGCACCCCCGGGGGAAGCTATGGCTACACCTTC

size: .
D: TRBD2
J: TRBJ2-7
V: TRBV29-1
CDR3: CSVEEGLAAYNEQYF
DNA: TGCAGCGTTGAAGAAGGACTAGCGGCCTACAATGAGCAGTACTTC

size: .
D: .
J: TRBJ1-4
V: TRBV7-8
CDR3: CASSVGTRGEKLFF
DNA: TGTGCCAGCAGCGTCGGGACAAGGGGTGAAAAACTGTTTTTT

size: .
D: TRBD2
J: TRBJ2-3
V: TRBV5-1
CDR3: CASRPGTSGSTDTQYF
DNA: TGCGCCAGCAGGCCCGGGACTAGCGGGAGCACAGATACGCAGTATTTT

size: .
D: TRBD1
J: TRBJ2-7
V: TRBV7-2
CDR3: CASSLDLWQGAYEQYF
DNA: TGTGCCAGCAGCTTAGATTTGTGGCAGGGGGCCTACGAGCAGTACTTC

size: .
D: .
J: TRBJ2-1
V: TRBV4-1
CDR3: CASSQVLPNEQFF
DNA: TGCGCCAGCAGCCAAGTGCTACCCAATGAGCAGTTCTTC

size: .
D: TRBD2
J: TRBJ2-1
V: TRBV10-3
CDR3: CAISGEREIRNEQFF
DNA: TGTGCCATCAGTGGCGAGCGGGAGATCAGGAATGAGCAGTTCTTC

size: .
D: TRBD1
J: TRBJ1-4
V: TRBV9
CDR3: CVSSLRQGANEKLFF
DNA: TGTGTCAGCAGCCTCAGACAGGGGGCGAATGAAAAACTGTTTTTT

size: few
D: .
J: TRBJ2-4
V: TRBV3-1
CDR3: CASSPRGRTKNIQYF
DNA: TGTGCCAGCAGCCCCAGGGGGAGGACCAAAAACATTCAGTACTTC

size: few
D: TRBD1
J: TRBJ1-5
V: TRBV2
CDR3: CASSPLGQGGNQPQHF
DNA: TGTGCCAGCAGTCCCCTCGGGCAGGGGGGAAATCAGCCCCAGCATTTT

size: .
D: .
J: TRBJ2-7
V: TRBV5-6
CDR3: CASRHAGRSRQQYF
DNA: TGTGCCAGCAGACATGCCGGACGTTCTAGGCAGCAGTACTTC

size: .
D: .
J: TRBJ1-4
V: TRBV20-1
CDR3: CSARDSQGLYEKLFF
DNA: TGCAGTGCTAGAGATAGTCAGGGTTTATATGAAAAACTGTTTTTT

size: .
D: TRBD2
J: TRBJ2-7
V: TRBV12-3/TRBV12-4
CDR3: CASSLGGGHNEQYF
DNA: TGTGCCAGCAGTTTGGGCGGGGGGCACAACGAGCAGTACTTC

size: few
D: .
J: TRBJ2-1
V: TRBV5-1
CDR3: CASSVDGPSYNEQFF
DNA: TGCGCCAGCAGCGTGGACGGCCCCTCCTACAATGAGCAGTTCTTC

size: .
D: .
J: TRBJ2-1
V: TRBV10-3
CDR3: CAISLINNEQFF
DNA: TGTGCCATCAGCTTGATTAACAATGAGCAGTTCTTC

size: many
D: .
J: TRBJ2-7
V: TRBV5-1
CDR3: CASSSPDGYEQYF
DNA: TGCGCCAGCAGCTCACCGGACGGCTACGAGCAGTACTTC

size: .
D: .
J: TRBJ2-3
V: TRBV5-1
CDR3: CASSPYTATDTQYF
DNA: TGCGCCAGCAGCCCCTACACAGCAACAGATACGCAGTATTTT

size: .
D: TRBD1
J: TRBJ1-6
V: TRBV7-2
CDR3: CASSVGQGFSLSSPLHF
DNA: TGTGCCAGCAGCGTAGGACAGGGTTTCTCGCTTAGCTCACCCCTCCACTTT

size: .
D: TRBD1
J: TRBJ1-4
V: TRBV4-1
CDR3: CASKGQKEKLFF
DNA: TGCGCCAGCAAGGGACAGAAGGAAAAACTGTTTTTT

size: once
D: TRBD1
J: TRBJ1-2
V: TRBV7-9
CDR3: CASSSTGTGYIGGYTF
DNA: TGTGCCAGCAGCTCGACCGGGACAGGGTATATCGGGGGCTACACCTTC

size: .
D: .
J: TRBJ2-3
V: TRBV20-1
CDR3: CSAPGGTRSTDTQYF
DNA: TGCAGTGCCCCAGGGGGGACTCGGAGCACAGATACGCAGTATTTT

size: .
D: .
J: TRBJ2-7
V: TRBV4-3
CDR3: CASSQDWSGVPYEQYF
DNA: TGCGCCAGCAGCCAAGATTGGTCAGGTGTCCCCTACGAGCAGTACTTC

size: many
D: .
J: TRBJ2-7
V: TRBV29-1
CDR3: CSVVPGATYEQYF
DNA: TGCAGCGTTGTGCCCGGGGCTACCTACGAGCAGTACTTC

size: .
D: .
J: TRBJ2-7
V: TRBV29-1
CDR3: CSVERPPGNEQYF
DNA: TGCAGCGTTGAAAGACCCCCAGGGAACGAGCAGTACTTC

size: .
D: TRBD2
J: TRBJ2-1
V: TRBV4-3
CDR3: CASSPAVFSTSLMNEQFF
DNA: TGCGCCAGCAGCCCTGCAGTTTTCTCGACTAGCCTTATGAATGAGCAGTTCTTC

size: .
D: .
J: TRBJ2-5
V: TRBV7-9
CDR3: CASSQAGSVILETQYF
DNA: TGTGCCAGCAGCCAGGCGGGCTCGGTCATCTTGGAGACCCAGTACTTC

size: .
D: .
J: TRBJ2-7
V: TRBV27
CDR3: CARPGKDRSVYEQYF
DNA: TGTGCCAGGCCGGGTAAAGACAGGAGTGTCTACGAGCAGTACTTC

size: .
D: .
J: TRBJ2-6
V: TRBV11-1
CDR3: CASTKGGSGANVLTF
DNA: TGTGCCAGCACCAAAGGGGGCTCTGGGGCCAACGTCCTGACTTTC

size: .
D: .
J: TRBJ1-2
V: TRBV20-1
CDR3: CSARVGDKDYGYTF
DNA: TGCAGTGCTAGAGTAGGAGACAAAGACTATGGCTACACCTTC

size: .
D: TRBD2
J: TRBJ2-1
V: TRBV20-1
CDR3: CSARLAHNEQFF
DNA: TGCAGTGCCAGACTAGCGCACAATGAGCAGTTCTTC

size: .
D: .
J: TRBJ2-1
V: TRBV5-6
CDR3: CASSPGQRVIYNEQFF
DNA: TGTGCCAGCAGCCCCGGACAGCGTGTTATTTACAATGAGCAGTTCTTC

size: .
D: TRBD1
J: TRBJ1-6
V: TRBV7-6
CDR3: CASSSRDRALNSPLHF
DNA: TGTGCCAGCAGCTCCCGGGACAGGGCACTAAATTCACCCCTCCACTTT

size: .
D: .
J: TRBJ1-1
V: TRBV29-1
CDR3: CSVERIMNTEAFF
DNA: TGCAGCGTAGAACGGATCATGAACACTGAAGCTTTCTTT

size: .
D: TRBD2
J: TRBJ2-7
V: TRBV10-3
CDR3: CAISSGLRTSLSSYEQYF
DNA: TGTGCCATCAGCTCAGGGCTCCGGACTAGCCTTAGCTCCTACGAGCAGTACTTC

size: .
D: .
J: TRBJ1-1
V: TRBV6-1
CDR3: CASSEARSEAFF
DNA: TGTGCCAGCAGTGAAGCGCGCTCTGAAGCTTTCTTT

size: few
D: .
J: TRBJ2-7
V: TRBV5-1
CDR3: CASSWVRDKGTYEQYF
DNA: TGCGCCAGCAGCTGGGTCAGGGACAAGGGTACCTACGAGCAGTACTTC

size: .
D: TRBD2
J: TRBJ2-4
V: TRBV6-5
CDR3: CASRERERGNIQYF
DNA: TGTGCCAGCAGGGAGCGGGAGCGCGGAAACATTCAGTACTTC

size: .
D: TRBD2
J: TRBJ2-1
V: TRBV7-2
CDR3: CASSSRKGLAYNEQFF
DNA: TGTGCCAGCAGCTCCCGAAAGGGACTAGCCTACAATGAGCAGTTCTTC